A single sample gave rise to the 26 T cell receptor beta chains below, sequenced in a study of OX40 agonist ivuxolimab in advanced cancers. The assay was immunoSEQ multiplex PCR, and TCRdb's table has in-frame clones only and misses some. The sample consists of 75,000 to 90,000 clones, roughly 92% of them appearing once. This sample comprised CD4+ or CD8+ T cells sorted from blood, obtained in a trial of the OX40 agonist ivuxolimab. These receptors were obtained from an adult with an advanced solid tumor such as melanoma, head and neck, liver or kidney cancer.

This clone was counted only a few times. V is TRBV5-6 and J is TRBJ1-1; unclear D gene. In germline, CDR1 is SGHDT, CDR2 YYEEEE. The length of the CDR3 is 13 residues. The germline V and J ends were trimmed by 1 base and 1 base, with 5 bases remaining between them. Written as DNA, the CDR3 is TGTGCCAGCAGCTTGACAAGGAACACTGAAGCTTTCTTT. It codes for CASSLTRNTEAFF.

V gene TRBV9 combines with J gene TRBJ2-6; 9 bases fit TRBD1. Per germline, CDR1 SGDLS and CDR2 YYNGEE. V lost 3 bases, J lost 2 bases, and 12 bases stayed unmatched. The CDR3 is made up of 19 amino acids. In nucleotides, the CDR3 is TGTGCCAGCAGCGAGCACGGACAGGGGTCGAGGACTGGGGCCAACGTCCTGACTTTC. Translating gives CASSEHGQGSRTGANVLTF.

The gene calls are TRBV29-1 and TRBJ2-3; the D gene is possibly TRBD1 (6 bases). The V and J ends lost 7 bases and 2 bases respectively, with 10 bases between them. Germline values: CDR1 SQVTM, CDR2 ANQGSEA. CDR3 size: 12 residues. In DNA, the CDR3 is TGCAGCGACAGGGAGTACACAGATACGCAGTATTTT. Translated: CSDREYTDTQYF.

The CDR3 protein is CASRGGEGAKNIQYF. In nucleotides, the CDR3 is TGTGCCAGCAGGGGAGGGGAGGGAGCCAAAAACATTCAGTACTTC. The chain uses TRBV11-1 and TRBJ2-4, with 7 bases fitting TRBD2. Losses at the gene ends were 6 bases for V and 0 bases for J; bases not matched to a gene: 5. This CDR3 is built from 15 residues. Germline CDR1 SGHAT, CDR2 FQDESV (reference sequence).

The rearrangement joins TRBV11-3 to TRBJ1-2; the D gene is possibly TRBD1 (6 bases). The CDR3 sequence is 13 residues long. CDR1 is SGHNT and CDR2 is YENEEA in the germline V gene. V was pared by 6 bases and J by 8 bases, with 16 bases between. Written as DNA, the CDR3 is TGTGCCAGCAGTTCAGAGGGGGTTCGGGGCTACACCTTC. This sequence encodes CASSSEGVRGYTF.

The chain joins TRBV5-1 to TRBJ2-1, with 10 bases identical to TRBD1. The CDR3 consists of 15 residues. V lost 4 bases and J lost 4; bases outside the gene matches: 5. Looked up from germline, CDR1 is SGHRS and CDR2 is YFSETQ. The CDR3 DNA follows: TGCGCCAGCAGCACGGGGACAGGGGTTTACAATGAGCAGTTCTTC. The encoded protein is CASSTGTGVYNEQFF.

This clone was recorded only once. The V call is TRBV5-1, the J call TRBJ1-2; a weak D match, TRBD1 (6 bases). From germline, CDR1 is SGHRS and CDR2 YFSETQ. Trimming stripped 0 bases from V and 5 bases from J, with 14 bases between. There are 15 residues in the CDR3. The CDR3 loop is CASSLVRGSGYGYTF. The DNA for the CDR3 is TGCGCCAGCAGCTTGGTGAGGGGGTCGGGGTATGGCTACACCTTC.

The V call is TRBV27, the J call TRBJ2-7; 14 bases line up with TRBD2. Germline V CDR1 and CDR2: MNHEY, SMNVEV (reference sequence). The CDR3 totals 17 residues. J gave up 4 bases and V 4 bases, and 9 bases lay outside the gene matches. This CDR3 reads CASSWTGLAGAKYEQYF. Written as DNA, the CDR3 is TGTGCCAGCAGTTGGACGGGACTAGCGGGAGCAAAATACGAGCAGTACTTC.

The V gene is TRBV18, the J gene TRBJ2-5; TRBD1 matches 10 bases. Per the germline V gene, CDR1 is KGHSH and CDR2 is LQKENI. V trimming: 3 bases; J trimming: 5 bases; junction bases outside the gene matches: 3. The CDR3 runs 14 residues. The CDR3 nucleotides read TGTGCCAGCTCACCGCCGGGACAGGGGGAGACCCAGTACTTC. Protein sequence: CASSPPGQGETQYF.

This clone was found once. In nucleotides, the CDR3 is TGTGCCACCAACACGGGACACATGGTGGGAGAGACCCAGTACTTC. Residues: CATNTGHMVGETQYF. The chain is built from TRBV19 and TRBJ2-5; D may be TRBD1 (6 bases). Germline CDR1 LNHDA, CDR2 SQIVND (reference sequence). Between the trimmed V and J ends, which lost 10 bases and 4 bases, there was a span of 22 bases. CDR3 length: 15 amino acids.

The chain joins TRBV30 to TRBJ2-2; tentative D call: TRBD2 (6 bases). Looked up from germline, CDR1 is GTSNPN and CDR2 is SVGIG (reference sequence). The CDR3 runs 12 residues. V lost 8 bases to trimming and J lost 6 bases, with 13 bases between them. The CDR3 spells CASERAAGELFF. The CDR3 coding sequence is TGTGCCAGCGAGCGGGCGGCCGGGGAGCTGTTTTTT.

CDR3 nucleotides: TGTGCCAGCAGATTAGGGACTAGCGGGGGGGCAGAGACCCAGTACTTC. This codes for CASRLGTSGGAETQYF. The chain has TRBV6-6 and TRBJ2-5; the match to TRBD2 covers 16 bases. V lost 6 bases to trimming and J lost 4 bases; unmatched junction nucleotides: 5. Germline V CDR1 and CDR2: MNHNY, SVGAGI (reference sequence). This CDR3 is 16 amino acids long.

The chain is built from TRBV5-1 and TRBJ1-1; unclear D gene. Germline V CDR1 and CDR2: SGHRS, YFSETQ. The CDR3 has 15 amino acids. Trimming took off 4 bases at V and 0 bases at J, with 13 bases between the two ends. CDR3 nucleotides: TGCGCCAGCAGCCCAGTAATGAGCGTGAACACTGAAGCTTTCTTT. This sequence encodes CASSPVMSVNTEAFF.

This clone showed up just once. The CDR3 loop is CASGTGDSMNTEAFF. CDR3 nucleotides: TGTGCCAGCGGAACAGGAGACTCCATGAACACTGAAGCTTTCTTT. This chain uses TRBV6-5 with TRBJ1-1; the D gene is possibly TRBD1 (5 bases). The CDR3 covers 15 residues. V was pared by 8 bases and J by 0 bases, with 16 bases between. Looked up from germline, CDR1 is MNHEY and CDR2 is SVGAGI.

The J gene is TRBJ2-3, the V gene TRBV10-3, with D tentatively TRBD2 (6 bases). V dropped 10 bases and J dropped 0 bases, with 14 bases sitting between them. The CDR3 consists of 14 residues. Germline V lookup: CDR1 ENHRY, CDR2 SYGVKD. CDR3 nucleotide sequence: TGTGCCAGCGGGACGCCGGCTAGCACAGATACGCAGTATTTT. This encodes CASGTPASTDTQYF.

The genes are TRBV7-2 and TRBJ2-2; D unresolved. There are 16 residues in the CDR3. V lost 0 bases and J lost 1, with 9 bases in between. Germline V gives CDR1 SGHTA, CDR2 FQGNSA. CDR3 region: CASSLASSLNTGELFF. The DNA of the CDR3 is TGTGCCAGCAGCTTAGCGAGTAGCCTGAACACCGGGGAGCTGTTTTTT. The full variable domain, with the rest looked up from reference TRBV7-2 and TRBJ2-2, is GAGVSQSPSNKVTEKGKDVELRCDPISGHTALYWYRQSLGQGLEFLIYFQGNSAPDKSGLPSDRFSAERTGGSVSTLTIQRTQQEDSAVYLCASSLASSLNTGELFFGEGSRLTVL.

V gene TRBV18 combines with J gene TRBJ1-2; 8 positions agree with TRBD1. Germline CDR1 reads KGHSH; CDR2 reads LQKENI. The CDR3 covers 13 residues. Germline trimming cut 6 bases from V and 7 bases from J; bases unmatched to any gene: 7. CDR3 amino acids: CASSKGQGSGYTF. For the CDR3, the DNA is TGTGCCAGCTCCAAAGGACAGGGAAGTGGCTACACCTTC.

This chain joins TRBV11-3 and TRBJ2-3; D perhaps matches TRBD1 (5 bases). Germline CDR1 SGHNT, CDR2 YENEEA. Trimming removed 2 bases at V and 1 base at J, with 7 bases between. This CDR3 is built from 14 residues. CDR3 loop: CASSLTQGTDTQYF. The CDR3 region has the DNA TGTGCCAGCAGCTTAACACAGGGCACAGATACGCAGTATTTT.

The chain combines TRBV30 with TRBJ2-5, with 9 nucleotides matching TRBD1. Germline V gives CDR1 GTSNPN, CDR2 SVGIG (reference sequence). The V segment lost 2 bases and the J segment 4 bases; nucleotides outside the gene matches: 8. This CDR3 has 15 residues. The CDR3 region has the DNA TGTGCCTGGAGTCCCAGACAGGGGGTCCGAGAGACCCAGTACTTC. Its translation is CAWSPRQGVRETQYF. The whole variable domain, filled in from reference TRBV30 and TRBJ2-5, reads SQTIHQWPATLVQPVGSPLSLECTVEGTSNPNLYWYRQAAGRGLQLLFYSVGIGQISSEVPQNLSASRPQDRQFILSSKKLLLSDSGFYLCAWSPRQGVRETQYFGPGTRLLVL.

This clone came up a few times. V usage is TRBV11-3 and J usage is TRBJ2-1; 12 nucleotides align to TRBD2. Germline assignment: CDR1 SGHNT and CDR2 YENEEA. This CDR3 has 19 residues. The J segment lost 0 bases and the V segment lost 0 bases, leaving 6 bases of the junction unmatched. Here the CDR3 reads CASSLEGLAGGSSYNEQFF. CDR3 in DNA: TGTGCCAGCAGCTTAGAGGGTCTAGCGGGAGGGAGCTCCTACAATGAGCAGTTCTTC.

V is TRBV30 and J is TRBJ2-6, with 7 bases identical to TRBD1. The CDR3 is 16 amino acids. Germline V CDR1 and CDR2: GTSNPN, SVGIG (reference sequence). J gave up 0 bases and V 3 bases, and 5 bases lay outside the gene matches. Written as DNA, the CDR3 is TGTGCCTGGAGCAGGGGGTTGGGCTCTGGGGCCAACGTCCTGACTTTC. Translated: CAWSRGLGSGANVLTF.

CDR3 protein: CASSIGQGTKNIQYF. In DNA, the CDR3 is TGTGCCAGTAGTATAGGTCAGGGGACCAAAAACATTCAGTACTTC. V and J are TRBV19 and TRBJ2-4; D possibly corresponds to TRBD1 (6 bases). Germline assignment: CDR1 LNHDA and CDR2 SQIVND (reference sequence). The CDR3 runs 15 residues. V shed 1 base and J shed 2 bases, with 9 bases lying between them.

J is TRBJ2-1 and V is TRBV2; no firm D call. CDR1 is SNHLY and CDR2 is FYNNEI in the germline V gene. The CDR3 is 11 residues long. V was pared by 2 bases and J by 8 bases, with 4 bases between. The CDR3 loop is CASSEWDEQFF. CDR3 nucleotide sequence: TGTGCCAGCAGTGAATGGGATGAGCAGTTCTTC.

This chain links TRBV30 with TRBJ2-5; weak D call: TRBD2 (6 bases). Germline V gene lookup returns CDR1 GTSNPN and CDR2 SVGIG (reference sequence). Trimming removed 0 bases at V and 5 bases at J, with 7 bases between. The CDR3 is made up of 12 amino acids. CDR3 coding DNA: TGTGCCTGGAGTGTAGGAGGGGAGACCCAGTACTTC. Translating gives CAWSVGGETQYF.

V and J are TRBV29-1 and TRBJ1-1; 10 bases fit TRBD1. The CDR3 runs 14 residues. In germline, CDR1 is SQVTM, CDR2 ANQGSEA. V gave up 4 bases and J gave up 3 bases; unmatched junction bases: 5. The CDR3 coding sequence is TGCAGCGTTGGTGGGACAGGGGCGTACACTGAAGCTTTCTTT. This sequence encodes CSVGGTGAYTEAFF.

This chain connects TRBV6-5 to TRBJ2-6; D call uncertain. The CDR3 covers 15 residues. Trimming removed 8 bases at V and 4 bases at J, with 15 bases between. Germline CDR1 is MNHEY and CDR2 is SVGAGI. The CDR3 is CASSSRRSGANVLTF. Here the CDR3 DNA reads TGTGCCAGCTCGTCGAGGAGATCAGGGGCCAACGTCCTGACTTTC.